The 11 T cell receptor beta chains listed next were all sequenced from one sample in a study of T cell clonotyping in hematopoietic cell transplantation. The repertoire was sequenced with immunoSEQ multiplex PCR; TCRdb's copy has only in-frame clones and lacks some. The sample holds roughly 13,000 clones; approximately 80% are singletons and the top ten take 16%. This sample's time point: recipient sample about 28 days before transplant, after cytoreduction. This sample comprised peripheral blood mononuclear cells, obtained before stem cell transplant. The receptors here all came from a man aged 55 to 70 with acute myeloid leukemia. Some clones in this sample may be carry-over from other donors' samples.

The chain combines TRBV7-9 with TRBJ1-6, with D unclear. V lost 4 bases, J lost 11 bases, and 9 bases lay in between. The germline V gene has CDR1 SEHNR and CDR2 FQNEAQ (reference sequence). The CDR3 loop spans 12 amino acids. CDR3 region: CASSSDGPPLHF. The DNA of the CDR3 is TGTGCCAGCAGCTCGGACGGGCCACCCCTCCACTTT.

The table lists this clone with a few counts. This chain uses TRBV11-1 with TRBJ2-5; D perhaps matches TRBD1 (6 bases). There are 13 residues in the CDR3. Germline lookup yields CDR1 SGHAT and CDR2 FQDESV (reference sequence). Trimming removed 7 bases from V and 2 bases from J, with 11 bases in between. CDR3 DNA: TGTGCCAGCAACGGACAGATACAAGAGACCCAGTACTTC. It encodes CASNGQIQETQYF.

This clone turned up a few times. The CDR3 region is CASRPGHWNTEAFF. Written as DNA, the CDR3 is TGTGCCAGCAGACCGGGACATTGGAACACTGAAGCTTTCTTT. The chain uses TRBV28 and TRBJ1-1; tentative D call: TRBD1 (6 bases). V was shortened by 6 bases and J by 1 base, with 12 bases between the two germline ends. The CDR3 sequence is 14 residues long. The V gene's germline CDR1 is MDHEN and CDR2 SYDVKM.

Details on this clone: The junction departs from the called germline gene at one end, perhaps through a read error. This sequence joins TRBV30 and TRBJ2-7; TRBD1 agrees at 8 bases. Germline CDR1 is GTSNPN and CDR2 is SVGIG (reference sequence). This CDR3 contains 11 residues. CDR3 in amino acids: CAGTGSYKQYF. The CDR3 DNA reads TGTGCCGGGACAGGCTCCTACAAGCAGTACTTC. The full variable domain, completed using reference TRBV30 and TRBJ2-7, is SQTIHQWPATLVQPVGSPLSLECTVEGTSNPNLYWYRQAAGRGLQLLFYSVGIGQISSEVPQNLSASRPQDRQFILSSKKLLLSDSGFYLCAGTGSYKQYFGPGTRLTVT.

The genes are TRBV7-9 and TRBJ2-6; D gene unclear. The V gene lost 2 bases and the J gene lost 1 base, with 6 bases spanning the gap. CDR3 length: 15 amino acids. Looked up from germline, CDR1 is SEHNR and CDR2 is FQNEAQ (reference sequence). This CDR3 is CASSLLESGANVLTF. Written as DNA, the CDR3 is TGTGCCAGCAGCTTACTTGAGTCTGGGGCCAACGTCCTGACTTTC.

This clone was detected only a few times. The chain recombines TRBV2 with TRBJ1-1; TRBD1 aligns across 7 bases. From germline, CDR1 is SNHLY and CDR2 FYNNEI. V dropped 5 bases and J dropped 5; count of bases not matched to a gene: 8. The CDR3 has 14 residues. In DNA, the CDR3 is TGTGCCAGCAGTACGCAGACAGGGATTACTGAAGCTTTCTTT. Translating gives CASSTQTGITEAFF.

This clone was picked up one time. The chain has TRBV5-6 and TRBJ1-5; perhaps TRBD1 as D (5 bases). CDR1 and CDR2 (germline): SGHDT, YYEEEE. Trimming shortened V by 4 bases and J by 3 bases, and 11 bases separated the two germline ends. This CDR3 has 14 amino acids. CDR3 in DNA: TGTGCCAGCAGCCCCGGGGGGATCAATCAGCCCCAGCATTTT. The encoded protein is CASSPGGINQPQHF.

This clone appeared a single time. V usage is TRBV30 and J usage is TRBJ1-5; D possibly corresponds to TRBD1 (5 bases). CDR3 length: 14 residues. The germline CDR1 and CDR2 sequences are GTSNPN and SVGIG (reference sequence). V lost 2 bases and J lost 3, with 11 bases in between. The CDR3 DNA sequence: TGTGCCTGGAGTAGACAGCAGTTCAATCAGCCCCAGCATTTT. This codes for CAWSRQQFNQPQHF.

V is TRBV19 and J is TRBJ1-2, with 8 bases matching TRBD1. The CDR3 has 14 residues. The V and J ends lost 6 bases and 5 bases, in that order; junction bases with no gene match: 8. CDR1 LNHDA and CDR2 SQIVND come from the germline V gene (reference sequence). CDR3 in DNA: TGTGCCAGTAGCACGACAGGGGATGCGTATGGCTACACCTTC. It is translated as CASSTTGDAYGYTF.

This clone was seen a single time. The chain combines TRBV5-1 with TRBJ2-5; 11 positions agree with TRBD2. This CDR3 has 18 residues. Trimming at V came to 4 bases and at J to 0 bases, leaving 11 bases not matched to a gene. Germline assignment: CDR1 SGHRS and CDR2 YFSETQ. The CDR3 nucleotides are TGCGCCAGCAGCACCCCGAGGCTAGCGGGGGGCTACCAAGAGACCCAGTACTTC. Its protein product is CASSTPRLAGGYQETQYF. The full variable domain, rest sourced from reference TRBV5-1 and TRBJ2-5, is KAGVTQTPRYLIKTRGQQVTLSCSPISGHRSVSWYQQTPGQGLQFLFEYFSETQRNKGNFPGRFSGRQFSNSRSEMNVSTLELGDSALYLCASSTPRLAGGYQETQYFGPGTRLLVL.

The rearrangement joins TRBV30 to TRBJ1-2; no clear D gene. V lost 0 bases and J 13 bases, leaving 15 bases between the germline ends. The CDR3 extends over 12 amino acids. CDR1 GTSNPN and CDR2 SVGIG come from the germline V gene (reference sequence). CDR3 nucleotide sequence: TGTGCCTGGAGTGTACCCGGGCCCCGCTGCACCTTC. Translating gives CAWSVPGPRCTF. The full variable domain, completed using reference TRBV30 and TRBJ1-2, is SQTIHQWPATLVQPVGSPLSLECTVEGTSNPNLYWYRQAAGRGLQLLFYSVGIGQISSEVPQNLSASRPQDRQFILSSKKLLLSDSGFYLCAWSVPGPRCTFGSGTRLTVV.